This T cell receptor (beta chain) was profiled in a study of blood T cell repertoires in COVID-19. About the study: Specimens from acute and convalescent COVID-19 originated in the United States, Italy and Spain. Nucleic acid was either cDNA or gDNA, and it came from T cells, B-cell-depleted T cells, or PBMCs.

Authors' analysis steps: The authors estimated nucleated cell counts from reference gene primer amplification. Only in-frame clones appear in the TCRdb table, and some are missing; sequencing was by immunoSEQ multiplex PCR. V, J and clone size are taken as reported in that table, and D and trimming were inferred from the DNA itself. The sample consists of roughly 260,000 clones, about nine tenths of them appearing once. CDR3 length: 13 amino acids. The germline CDR1 and CDR2 sequences are MNHEY and SMNVEV (reference sequence). With 6 bases clipped from V and 6 bases from J, the junction kept 5 bases outside the gene matches.

Sample: peripheral blood. The chain recombines TRBV27 with TRBJ1-2; 9 bases agree with TRBD1. The sequence was obtained from a woman between 45 and 65 years old who had recovered from COVID-19. In DNA, the CDR3 is TGTGCCAGCAGGAGACAGGGGGGCAATGGCTACACCTTC. It yields the protein CASRRQGGNGYTF.